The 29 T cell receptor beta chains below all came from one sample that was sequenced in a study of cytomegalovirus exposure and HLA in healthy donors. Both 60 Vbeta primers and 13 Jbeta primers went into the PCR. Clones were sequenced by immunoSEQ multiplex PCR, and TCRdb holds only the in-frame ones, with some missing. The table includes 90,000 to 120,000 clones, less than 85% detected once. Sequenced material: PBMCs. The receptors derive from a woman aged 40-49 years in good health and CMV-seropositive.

This CDR3 is CASSPGQAGLFF. CDR3 DNA: TGTGCCAGCAGCCCCGGACAGGCGGGACTGTTTTTT. This sequence joins TRBV5-6 and TRBJ1-4, with 7 bases identical to TRBD1. The V gene's germline CDR1 is SGHDT and CDR2 YYEEEE. Losses at the gene ends were 4 bases for V and 13 bases for J; bases not matched to a gene: 7. This CDR3 is built from 12 residues.

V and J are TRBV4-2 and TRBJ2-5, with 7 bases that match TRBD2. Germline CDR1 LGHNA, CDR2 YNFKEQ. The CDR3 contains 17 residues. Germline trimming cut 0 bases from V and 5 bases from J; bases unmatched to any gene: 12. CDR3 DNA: TGTGCCAGCAGCCAAGATCGGGGGGAATTCGTCGGGGAGACCCAGTACTTC. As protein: CASSQDRGEFVGETQYF.

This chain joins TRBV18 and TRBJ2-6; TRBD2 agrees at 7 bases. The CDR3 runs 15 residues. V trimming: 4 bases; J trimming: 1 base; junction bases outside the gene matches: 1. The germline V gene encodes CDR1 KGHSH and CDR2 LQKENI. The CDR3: CASSRGGSGANVLTF. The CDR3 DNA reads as TGTGCCAGCTCACGGGGGGGATCTGGGGCCAACGTCCTGACTTTC.

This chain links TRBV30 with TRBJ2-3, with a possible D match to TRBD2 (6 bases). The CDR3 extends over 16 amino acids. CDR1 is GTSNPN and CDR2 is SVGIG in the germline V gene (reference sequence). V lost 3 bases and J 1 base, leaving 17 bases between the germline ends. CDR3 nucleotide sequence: TGTGCCTGGAGCAAAGGGGTGCGGGGCCGCACAGATACGCAGTATTTT. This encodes CAWSKGVRGRTDTQYF.

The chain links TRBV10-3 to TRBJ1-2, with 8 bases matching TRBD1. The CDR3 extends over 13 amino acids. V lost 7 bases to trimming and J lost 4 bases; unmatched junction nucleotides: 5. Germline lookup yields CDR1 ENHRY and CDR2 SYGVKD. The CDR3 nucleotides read TGTGCCATCACAGACAGGGGCGGCTATGGCTACACCTTC. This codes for CAITDRGGYGYTF.

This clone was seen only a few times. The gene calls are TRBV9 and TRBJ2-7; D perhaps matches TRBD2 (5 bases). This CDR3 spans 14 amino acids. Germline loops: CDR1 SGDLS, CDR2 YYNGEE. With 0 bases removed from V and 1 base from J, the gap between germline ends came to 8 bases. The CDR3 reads CASSVDGVSYEQYF. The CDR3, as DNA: TGTGCCAGCAGCGTAGACGGGGTATCCTACGAGCAGTACTTC.

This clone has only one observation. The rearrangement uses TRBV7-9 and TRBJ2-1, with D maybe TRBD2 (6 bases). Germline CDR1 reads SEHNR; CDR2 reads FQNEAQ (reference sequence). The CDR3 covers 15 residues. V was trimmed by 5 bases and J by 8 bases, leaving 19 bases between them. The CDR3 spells CASSPRRDRRDEQFF. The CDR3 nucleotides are TGTGCCAGCAGCCCCCGACGGGACCGGAGGGATGAGCAGTTCTTC.

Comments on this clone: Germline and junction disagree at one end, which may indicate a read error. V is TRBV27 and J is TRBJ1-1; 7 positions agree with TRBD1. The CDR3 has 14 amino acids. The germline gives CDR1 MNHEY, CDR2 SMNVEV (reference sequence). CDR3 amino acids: CASSLSRGVAEASF. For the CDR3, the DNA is TGTGCCAGCAGTTTGTCCAGGGGGGTGGCTGAAGCTTCCTTT.

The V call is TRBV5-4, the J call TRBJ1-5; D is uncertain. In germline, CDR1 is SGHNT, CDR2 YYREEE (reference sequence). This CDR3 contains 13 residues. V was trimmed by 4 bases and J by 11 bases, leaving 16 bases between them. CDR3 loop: CASSLERTEAQHF. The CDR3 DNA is TGTGCCAGCAGCCTAGAGCGGACCGAGGCCCAGCATTTT.

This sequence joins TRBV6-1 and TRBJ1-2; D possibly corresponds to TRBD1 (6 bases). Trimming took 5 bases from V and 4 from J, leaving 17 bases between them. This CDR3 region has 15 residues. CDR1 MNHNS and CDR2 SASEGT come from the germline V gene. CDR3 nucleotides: TGTGCCAGCAGTCCCAGCGGGGGGCTCGGCTATGGCTACACCTTC. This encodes CASSPSGGLGYGYTF.

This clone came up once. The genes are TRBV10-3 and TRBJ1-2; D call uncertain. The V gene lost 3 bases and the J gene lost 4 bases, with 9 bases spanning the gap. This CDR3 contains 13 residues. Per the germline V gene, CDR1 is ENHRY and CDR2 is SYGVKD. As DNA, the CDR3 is TGTGCCATCAGTGAACAGAGATTCTATGGCTACACCTTC. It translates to CAISEQRFYGYTF.

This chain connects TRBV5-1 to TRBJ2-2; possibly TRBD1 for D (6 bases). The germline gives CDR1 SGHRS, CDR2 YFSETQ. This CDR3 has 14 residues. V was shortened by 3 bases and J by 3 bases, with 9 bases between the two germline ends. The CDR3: CASSSQGDTGELFF. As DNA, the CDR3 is TGCGCCAGCAGCTCACAGGGTGACACCGGGGAGCTGTTTTTT.

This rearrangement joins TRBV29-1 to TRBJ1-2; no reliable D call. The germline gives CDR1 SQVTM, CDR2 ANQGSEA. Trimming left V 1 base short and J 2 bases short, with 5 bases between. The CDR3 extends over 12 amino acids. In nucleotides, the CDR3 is TGCAGCGTTGAAGGGCAGAACTATGGCTACACCTTC. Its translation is CSVEGQNYGYTF. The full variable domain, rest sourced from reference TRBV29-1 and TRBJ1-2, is SAVISQKPSRDICQRGTSLTIQCQVDSQVTMMFWYRQQPGQSLTLIATANQGSEATYESGFVIDKFPISRPNLTFSTLTVSNMSPEDSSIYLCSVEGQNYGYTFGSGTRLTVV.

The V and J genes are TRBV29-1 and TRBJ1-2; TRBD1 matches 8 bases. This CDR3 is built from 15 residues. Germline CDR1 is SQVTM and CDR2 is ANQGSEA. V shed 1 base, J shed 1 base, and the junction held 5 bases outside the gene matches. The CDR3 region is CSVEGTGRYNYGYTF. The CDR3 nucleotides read TGCAGCGTTGAAGGGACAGGGAGGTATAACTATGGCTACACCTTC.

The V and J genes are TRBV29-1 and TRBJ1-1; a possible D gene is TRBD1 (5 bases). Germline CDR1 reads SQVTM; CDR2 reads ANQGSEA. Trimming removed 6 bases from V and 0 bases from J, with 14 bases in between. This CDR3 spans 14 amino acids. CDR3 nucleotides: TGCAGCGTCACCCTTGGGGGGATGAACACTGAAGCTTTCTTT. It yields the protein CSVTLGGMNTEAFF.

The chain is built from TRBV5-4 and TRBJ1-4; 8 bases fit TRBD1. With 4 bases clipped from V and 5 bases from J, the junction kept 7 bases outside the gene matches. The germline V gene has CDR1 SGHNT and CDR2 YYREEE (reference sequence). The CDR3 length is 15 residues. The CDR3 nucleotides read TGTGCCAGCAGCCGGACAGGGAGGTTCAATGAAAAACTGTTTTTT. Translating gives CASSRTGRFNEKLFF.

The CDR3 spells CASSPRIGGYEQYF. The DNA of the CDR3 is TGTGCCAGCAGTCCCCGGATAGGGGGCTACGAGCAGTACTTC. V usage is TRBV27 and J usage is TRBJ2-7; a possible D gene is TRBD1 (6 bases). CDR1 and CDR2 from the germline V gene are MNHEY and SMNVEV (reference sequence). CDR3 length: 14 residues. The germline V and J ends were trimmed by 5 bases and 3 bases, with 14 bases remaining between them.

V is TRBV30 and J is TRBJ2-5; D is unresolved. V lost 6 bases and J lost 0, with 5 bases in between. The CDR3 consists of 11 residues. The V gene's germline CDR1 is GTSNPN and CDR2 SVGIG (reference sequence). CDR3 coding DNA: TGTGCCTGCGCGTACCAAGAGACCCAGTACTTC. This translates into CACAYQETQYF. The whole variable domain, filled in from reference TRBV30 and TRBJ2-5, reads SQTIHQWPATLVQPVGSPLSLECTVEGTSNPNLYWYRQAAGRGLQLLFYSVGIGQISSEVPQNLSASRPQDRQFILSSKKLLLSDSGFYLCACAYQETQYFGPGTRLLVL.

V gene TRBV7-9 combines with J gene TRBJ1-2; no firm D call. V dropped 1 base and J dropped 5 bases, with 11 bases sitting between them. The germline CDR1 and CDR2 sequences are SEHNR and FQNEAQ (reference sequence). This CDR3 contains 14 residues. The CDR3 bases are TGTGCCAGCAGCTTAGGCCGGGAACATTATGGCTACACCTTC. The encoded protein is CASSLGREHYGYTF. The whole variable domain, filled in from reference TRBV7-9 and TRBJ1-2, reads DTGVSQNPRHKITKRGQNVTFRCDPISEHNRLYWYRQTLGQGPEFLTYFQNEAQLEKSRLLSDRFSAERPKGSFSTLEIQRTEQGDSAMYLCASSLGREHYGYTFGSGTRLTVV.

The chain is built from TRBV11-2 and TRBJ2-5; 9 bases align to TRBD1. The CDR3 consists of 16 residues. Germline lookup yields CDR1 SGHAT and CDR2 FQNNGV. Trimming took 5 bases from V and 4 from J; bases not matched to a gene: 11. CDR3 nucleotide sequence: TGTGCCAGCAGCCTCGCGCCGACAGGGGGGCGAGAGACCCAGTACTTC. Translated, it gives CASSLAPTGGRETQYF.

The CDR3 DNA reads as TGCGCCAGCAGCTTGGAAGGACAGCTCACAGATACGCAGTATTTT. Translated, it gives CASSLEGQLTDTQYF. The rearrangement uses TRBV5-1 and TRBJ2-3, with D perhaps TRBD1 (6 bases). The CDR3 consists of 15 residues. The germline CDR1 and CDR2 sequences are SGHRS and YFSETQ. The V end lost 0 bases, the J end lost 2 bases, and 10 bases lay between the germline ends. Full variable domain (missing parts from reference TRBV5-1 and TRBJ2-3): KAGVTQTPRYLIKTRGQQVTLSCSPISGHRSVSWYQQTPGQGLQFLFEYFSETQRNKGNFPGRFSGRQFSNSRSEMNVSTLELGDSALYLCASSLEGQLTDTQYFGPGTRLTVL.

CDR3 region: CASSLYQGFTEAFF. CDR3 bases: TGTGCCAGCAGCTTATATCAGGGATTCACTGAAGCTTTCTTT. The chain employs TRBV5-8 and TRBJ1-1; weak D call: TRBD1 (5 bases). V lost 2 bases and J 4 bases, leaving 12 bases between the germline ends. Looked up from germline, CDR1 is SGHTS and CDR2 is YDEGEE. The CDR3 is made up of 14 amino acids.

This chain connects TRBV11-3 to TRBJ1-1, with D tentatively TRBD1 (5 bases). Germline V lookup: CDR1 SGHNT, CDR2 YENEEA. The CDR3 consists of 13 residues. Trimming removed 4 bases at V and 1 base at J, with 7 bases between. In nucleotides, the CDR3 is TGTGCCAGCAGCTCGGGGGGGAACACTGAAGCTTTCTTT. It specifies CASSSGGNTEAFF.

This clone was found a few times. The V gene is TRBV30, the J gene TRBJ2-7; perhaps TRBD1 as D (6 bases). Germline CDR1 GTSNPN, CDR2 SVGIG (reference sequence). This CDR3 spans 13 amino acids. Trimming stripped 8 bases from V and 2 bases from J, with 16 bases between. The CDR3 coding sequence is TGTGCCGGATCTCCGGGACATACCTACGAGCAGTACTTC. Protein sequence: CAGSPGHTYEQYF.

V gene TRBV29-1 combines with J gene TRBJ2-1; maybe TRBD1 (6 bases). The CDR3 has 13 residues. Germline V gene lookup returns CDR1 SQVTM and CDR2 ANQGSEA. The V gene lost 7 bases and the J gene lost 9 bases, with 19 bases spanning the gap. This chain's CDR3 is CSARQNRESEQFF. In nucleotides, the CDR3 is TGCAGCGCCCGGCAGAACAGGGAGTCTGAGCAGTTCTTC.

CDR3 nucleotide sequence: TGTGCCAGCTCACGCGATACGGCAGATACGCAGTATTTT. Protein sequence: CASSRDTADTQYF. This chain connects TRBV18 to TRBJ2-3; no definite D call. The CDR3 has 13 residues. Germline CDR1 is KGHSH and CDR2 is LQKENI. The V gene lost 4 bases and the J gene lost 4 bases, with 9 bases spanning the gap.

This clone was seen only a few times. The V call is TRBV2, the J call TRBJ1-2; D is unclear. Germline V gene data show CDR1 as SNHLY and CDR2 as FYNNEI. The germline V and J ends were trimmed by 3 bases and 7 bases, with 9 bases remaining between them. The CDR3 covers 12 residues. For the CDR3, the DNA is TGTGCCAGCAGTGAGTTCAGGCCTGGCTACACCTTC. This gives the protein CASSEFRPGYTF.

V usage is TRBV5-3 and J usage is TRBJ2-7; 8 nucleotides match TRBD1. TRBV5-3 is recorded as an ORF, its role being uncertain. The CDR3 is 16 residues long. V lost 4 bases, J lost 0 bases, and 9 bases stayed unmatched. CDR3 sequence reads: CARSHRGRLRSYEQYF. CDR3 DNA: TGTGCCAGAAGCCACAGGGGGAGATTACGCTCCTACGAGCAGTACTTC.

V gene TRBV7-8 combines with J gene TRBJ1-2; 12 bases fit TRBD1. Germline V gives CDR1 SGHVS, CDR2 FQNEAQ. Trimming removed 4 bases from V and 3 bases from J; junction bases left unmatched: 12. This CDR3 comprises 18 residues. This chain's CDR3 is CASSSRRGQGARDYGYTF. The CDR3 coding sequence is TGTGCCAGCAGCTCCCGAAGGGGACAGGGGGCGCGAGACTATGGCTACACCTTC.